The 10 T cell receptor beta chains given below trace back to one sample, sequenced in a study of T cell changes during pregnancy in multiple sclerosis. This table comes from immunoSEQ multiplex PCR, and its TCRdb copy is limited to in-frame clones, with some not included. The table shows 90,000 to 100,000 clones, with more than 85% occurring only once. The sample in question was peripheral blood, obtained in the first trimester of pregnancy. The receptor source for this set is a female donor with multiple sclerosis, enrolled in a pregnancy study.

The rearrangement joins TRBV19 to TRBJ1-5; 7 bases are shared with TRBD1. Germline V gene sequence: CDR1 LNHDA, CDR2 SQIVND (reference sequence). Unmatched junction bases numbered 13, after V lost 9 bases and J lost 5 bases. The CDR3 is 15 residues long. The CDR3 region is CASGRTRTGYQPQHF. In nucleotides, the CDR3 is TGTGCCAGCGGTAGAACTAGGACAGGCTATCAGCCCCAGCATTTT.

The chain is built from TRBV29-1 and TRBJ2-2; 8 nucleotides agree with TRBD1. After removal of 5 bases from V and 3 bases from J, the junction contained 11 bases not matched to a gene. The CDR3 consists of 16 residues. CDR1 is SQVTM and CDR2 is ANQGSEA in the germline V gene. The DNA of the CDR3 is TGCAGCGTTTCCGGTGGACAGGGCAGTTACACCGGGGAGCTGTTTTTT. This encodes CSVSGGQGSYTGELFF.

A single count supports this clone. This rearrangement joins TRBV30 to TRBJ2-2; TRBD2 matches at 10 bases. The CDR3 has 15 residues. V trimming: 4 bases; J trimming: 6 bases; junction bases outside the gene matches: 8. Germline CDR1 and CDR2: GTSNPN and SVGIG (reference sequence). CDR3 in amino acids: CAWNTGLARSGELFF. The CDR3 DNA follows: TGTGCCTGGAACACGGGACTAGCGCGCTCCGGGGAGCTGTTTTTT.

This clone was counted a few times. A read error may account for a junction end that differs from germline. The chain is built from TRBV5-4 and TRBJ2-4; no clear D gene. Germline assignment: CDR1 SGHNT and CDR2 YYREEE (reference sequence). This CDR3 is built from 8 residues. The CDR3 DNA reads TGTGCCAGCAGCTTGGGCGGATTC. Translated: CASSLGGF.

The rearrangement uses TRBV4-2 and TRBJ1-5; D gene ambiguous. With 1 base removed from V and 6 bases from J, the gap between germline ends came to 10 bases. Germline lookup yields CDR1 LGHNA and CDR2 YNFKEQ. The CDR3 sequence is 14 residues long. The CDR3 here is CASSQVTGSQPQHF. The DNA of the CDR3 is TGTGCCAGCAGCCAAGTTACCGGGAGTCAGCCCCAGCATTTT.

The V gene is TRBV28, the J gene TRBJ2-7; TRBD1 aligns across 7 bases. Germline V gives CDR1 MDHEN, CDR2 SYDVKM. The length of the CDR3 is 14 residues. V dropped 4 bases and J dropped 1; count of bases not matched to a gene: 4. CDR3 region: CASSSPGQSYEQYF. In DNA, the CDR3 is TGTGCCAGCAGTTCTCCGGGACAGTCCTACGAGCAGTACTTC.

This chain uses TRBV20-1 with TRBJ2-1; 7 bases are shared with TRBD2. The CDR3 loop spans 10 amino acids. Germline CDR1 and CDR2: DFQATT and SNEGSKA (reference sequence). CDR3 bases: TGCGGCGGGAGCCACAATGAGCAGTTCTTC. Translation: CGGSHNEQFF.

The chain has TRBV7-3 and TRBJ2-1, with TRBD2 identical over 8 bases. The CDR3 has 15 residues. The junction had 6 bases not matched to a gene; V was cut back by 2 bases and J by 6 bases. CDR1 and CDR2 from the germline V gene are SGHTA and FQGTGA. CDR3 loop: CASSLSSGGANEQFF. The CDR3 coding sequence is TGTGCCAGCAGCTTATCTTCGGGGGGGGCCAATGAGCAGTTCTTC.

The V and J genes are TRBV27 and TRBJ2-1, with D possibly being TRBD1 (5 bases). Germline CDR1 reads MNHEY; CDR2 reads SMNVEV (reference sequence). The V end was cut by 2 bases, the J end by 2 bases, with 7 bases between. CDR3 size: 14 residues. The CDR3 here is CASSLVDTYNEQFF. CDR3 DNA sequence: TGTGCCAGCAGTTTAGTGGACACCTACAATGAGCAGTTCTTC.

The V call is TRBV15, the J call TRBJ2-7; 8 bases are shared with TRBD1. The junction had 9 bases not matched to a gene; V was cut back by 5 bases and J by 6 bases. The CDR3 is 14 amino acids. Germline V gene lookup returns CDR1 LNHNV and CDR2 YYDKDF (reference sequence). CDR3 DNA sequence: TGTGCCACCAGCCCTCGGACAGGGTTTGGCGAGCAGTACTTC. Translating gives CATSPRTGFGEQYF.